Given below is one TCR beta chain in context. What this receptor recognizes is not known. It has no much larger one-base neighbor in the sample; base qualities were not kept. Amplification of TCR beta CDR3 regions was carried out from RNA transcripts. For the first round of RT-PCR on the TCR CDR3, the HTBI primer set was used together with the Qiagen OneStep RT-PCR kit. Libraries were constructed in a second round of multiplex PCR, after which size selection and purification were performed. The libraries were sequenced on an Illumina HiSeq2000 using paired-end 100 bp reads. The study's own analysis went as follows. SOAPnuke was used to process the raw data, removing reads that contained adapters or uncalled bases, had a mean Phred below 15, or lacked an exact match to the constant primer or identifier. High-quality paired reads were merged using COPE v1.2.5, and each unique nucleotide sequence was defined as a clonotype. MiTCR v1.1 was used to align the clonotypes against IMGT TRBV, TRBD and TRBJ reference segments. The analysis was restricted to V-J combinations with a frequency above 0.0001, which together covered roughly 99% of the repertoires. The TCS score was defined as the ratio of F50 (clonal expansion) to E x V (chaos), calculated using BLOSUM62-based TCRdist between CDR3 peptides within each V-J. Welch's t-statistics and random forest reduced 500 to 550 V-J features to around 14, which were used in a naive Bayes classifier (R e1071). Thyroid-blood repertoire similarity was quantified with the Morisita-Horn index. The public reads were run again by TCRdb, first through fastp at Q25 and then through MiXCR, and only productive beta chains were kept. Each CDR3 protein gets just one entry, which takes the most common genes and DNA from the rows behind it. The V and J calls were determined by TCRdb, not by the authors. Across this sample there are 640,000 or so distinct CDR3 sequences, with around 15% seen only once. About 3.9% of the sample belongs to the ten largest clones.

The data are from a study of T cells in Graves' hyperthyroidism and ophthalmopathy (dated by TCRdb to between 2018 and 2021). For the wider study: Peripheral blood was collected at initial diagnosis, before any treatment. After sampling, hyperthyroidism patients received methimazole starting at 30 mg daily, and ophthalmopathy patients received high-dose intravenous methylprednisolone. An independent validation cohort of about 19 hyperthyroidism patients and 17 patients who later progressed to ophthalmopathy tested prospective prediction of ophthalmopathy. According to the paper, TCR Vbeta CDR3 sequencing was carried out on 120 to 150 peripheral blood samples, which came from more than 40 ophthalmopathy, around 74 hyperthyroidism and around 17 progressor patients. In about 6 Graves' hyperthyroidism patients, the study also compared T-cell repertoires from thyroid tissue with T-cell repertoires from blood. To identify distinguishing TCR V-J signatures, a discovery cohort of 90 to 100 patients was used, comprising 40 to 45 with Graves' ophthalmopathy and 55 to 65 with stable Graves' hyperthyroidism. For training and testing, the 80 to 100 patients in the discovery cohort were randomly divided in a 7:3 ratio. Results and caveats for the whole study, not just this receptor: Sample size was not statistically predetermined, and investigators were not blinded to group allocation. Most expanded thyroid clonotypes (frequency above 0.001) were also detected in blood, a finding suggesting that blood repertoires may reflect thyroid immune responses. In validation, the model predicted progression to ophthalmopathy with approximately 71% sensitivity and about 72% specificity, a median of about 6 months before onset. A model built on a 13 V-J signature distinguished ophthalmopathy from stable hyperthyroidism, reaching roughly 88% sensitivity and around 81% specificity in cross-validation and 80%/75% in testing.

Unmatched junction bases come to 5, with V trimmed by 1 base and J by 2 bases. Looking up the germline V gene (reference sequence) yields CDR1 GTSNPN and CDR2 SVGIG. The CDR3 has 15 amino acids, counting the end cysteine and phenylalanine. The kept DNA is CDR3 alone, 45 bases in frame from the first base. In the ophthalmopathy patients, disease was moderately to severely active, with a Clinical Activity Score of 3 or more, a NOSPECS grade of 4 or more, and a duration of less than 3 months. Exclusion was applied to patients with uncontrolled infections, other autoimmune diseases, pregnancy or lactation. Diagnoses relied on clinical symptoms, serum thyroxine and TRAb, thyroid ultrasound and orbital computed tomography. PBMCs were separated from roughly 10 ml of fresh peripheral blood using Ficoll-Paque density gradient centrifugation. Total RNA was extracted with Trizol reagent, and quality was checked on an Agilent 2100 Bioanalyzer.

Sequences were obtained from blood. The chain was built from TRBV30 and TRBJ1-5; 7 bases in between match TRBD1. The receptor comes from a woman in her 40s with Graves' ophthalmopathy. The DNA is TGTGCCTGGAGTGCACAGGGGATCGGCAATCAGCCCCAGCATTTT. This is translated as CAWSAQGIGNQPQHF. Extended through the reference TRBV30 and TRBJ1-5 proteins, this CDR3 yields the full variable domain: SQTIHQWPATLVQPVGSPLSLECTVEGTSNPNLYWYRQAAGRGLQLLFYSVGIGQISSEVPQNLSASRPQDRQFILSSKKLLLSDSGFYLCAWSAQGIGNQPQHFGDGTRLSIL.